This is a list of T cell receptor beta chains from one sample in a study of blood T cells in healthy people across ages. TCRdb independently ran MiXCR on the 5' RACE reads; one entry per CDR3 protein. Counted here are about 1,400,000 distinct CDR3 sequences, approximately 40% occurring once; the ten biggest clones make up roughly 7.9%. The sequenced sample consisted of blood. Every receptor here comes from a woman aged 18 to 35 in good health. Both conserved end residues are part of each CDR3. Fields, in order: V gene, J gene, clone size, D gene, CDR3 protein, CDR3 DNA. A D gene is named only where the DNA matches it firmly. Expanded clones are given a class, and other clones once, few, many or no size at all.

>TRBV6-6|TRBJ2-7|few|NA
CASTLNGGQAYEQYF
TGTGCCAGCACCCTTAACGGGGGGCAGGCCTACGAGCAGTACTTC
>TRBV20-1|TRBJ1-1|NA|NA
CSVTPRNTEAFF
TGCAGTGTTACCCCACGGAACACTGAAGCTTTCTTT
>TRBV6-1|TRBJ2-1|few|TRBD2
CASSDIPQAGEQFF
TGTGCCAGCAGTGATATTCCCCAAGCGGGGGAGCAGTTCTTC
>TRBV10-3|TRBJ1-6|few|NA
CAARTAYNSPLHF
TGTGCCGCCCGGACCGCCTATAATTCACCCCTCCACTTT
>TRBV5-1|TRBJ1-1|NA|TRBD1
CASSLSQGGTDAFF
TGCGCCAGCAGCTTGTCGCAGGGGGGCACTGACGCTTTCTTT
>TRBV20-1|TRBJ2-5|NA|TRBD1
CSARGDRARETQYF
TGCAGTGCTAGAGGGGACAGGGCGCGGGAGACCCAGTACTTC
>TRBV11-2|TRBJ2-1|once|TRBD2
CASSLPSGGLYNEQFF
TGTGCCAGCAGCTTACCTAGCGGGGGGCTCTACAATGAGCAGTTCTTC
>TRBV20-1|TRBJ2-4|few|NA
CSARVGLGNIQYF
TGCAGTGCTAGAGTAGGATTGGGGAACATTCAGTACTTC
>TRBV10-3|TRBJ2-3|NA|TRBD2
CAIRKGTSGSTDTQYF
TGTGCCATCAGAAAAGGGACTAGCGGAAGCACAGATACGCAGTATTTT
>TRBV27|TRBJ2-1|few|NA
CASSLSSGGEQFF
TGTGCCAGCAGTTTAAGTTCTGGAGGTGAGCAGTTCTTC